This entry lists 18 T cell receptor beta chains sequenced from one sample in a study of blood T cell repertoires in COVID-19 (TCRdb year 2020). Receptor libraries were prepared by the immunoSEQ multiplex PCR assay. TCRdb's version of the immuneACCESS table is confined to in-frame rearrangements and falls short of the full clone set. An unresolved V gene accounts for under half of the shortfall where checked; the remainder is of unknown origin. This sample has 55,000 to 80,000 clones in its table, and 80% to 90% of those were observed once. The top ten constitute approximately 2.9% of the sample. Sequencing was done on a sample of peripheral blood. The receptor set was obtained from a man between 50 and 59 years old with acute or convalescent COVID-19.

V and J are TRBV5-4 and TRBJ2-1, with 7 bases matching TRBD2. V lost 0 bases, J lost 0 bases, and 0 bases stayed unmatched. CDR3 length equals 15 residues. Germline lookup yields CDR1 SGHNT and CDR2 YYREEE (reference sequence). CDR3 bases: TGTGCCAGCAGCTTGGGCGGGAGCTCCTACAATGAGCAGTTCTTC. Protein: CASSLGGSSYNEQFF.

V is TRBV5-4 and J is TRBJ1-2; D is undetermined. Germline CDR1 reads SGHNT; CDR2 reads YYREEE (reference sequence). V gave up 0 bases and J gave up 6 bases, with 15 bases separating them. The CDR3 has 15 amino acids. Here the CDR3 reads CASSLAALAMDGYTF. The CDR3 DNA reads TGTGCCAGCAGCTTGGCGGCGCTAGCGATGGATGGCTACACCTTC.

This clone was seen a few times. The gene calls are TRBV18 and TRBJ2-7; possibly TRBD1 for D (5 bases). The V gene lost 0 bases and the J gene lost 6 bases, with 12 bases spanning the gap. The germline V gene encodes CDR1 KGHSH and CDR2 LQKENI. The CDR3 sequence is 14 residues long. In nucleotides, the CDR3 is TGTGCCAGCTCACCACCGGGCAGGGTATCCGAGCAGTACTTC. Protein sequence: CASSPPGRVSEQYF.

The chain employs TRBV28 and TRBJ1-5; 12 bases are a match to TRBD1. Per the germline V gene, CDR1 is MDHEN and CDR2 is SYDVKM. CDR3 size: 17 residues. V dropped 1 base and J dropped 2; count of bases not matched to a gene: 3. The CDR3 DNA follows: TGTGCCAGCAGTTTATTTGGGACAGGGGGCGGCAATCAGCCCCAGCATTTT. This codes for CASSLFGTGGGNQPQHF.

The chain combines TRBV28 with TRBJ1-5; D possibly corresponds to TRBD1 (6 bases). With 6 bases removed from V and 1 base from J, the gap between germline ends came to 13 bases. Per the germline V gene, CDR1 is MDHEN and CDR2 is SYDVKM. CDR3 length: 15 amino acids. This chain's CDR3 is CASSRAQGSNQPQHF. CDR3 bases: TGTGCCAGCAGCCGTGCCCAGGGGAGCAATCAGCCCCAGCATTTT.

This clone was counted once. The chain recombines TRBV5-6 with TRBJ2-3, with 13 bases aligning to TRBD2. The J segment lost 5 bases and the V segment lost 4 bases, leaving 13 bases of the junction unmatched. The germline CDR1 and CDR2 sequences are SGHDT and YYEEEE. The length of the CDR3 is 18 residues. CDR3 in amino acids: CASSQFGTSGTREDTQYF. The CDR3, as DNA: TGTGCCAGCAGCCAGTTCGGGACTAGCGGGACGCGCGAAGATACGCAGTATTTT.

V gene TRBV27 combines with J gene TRBJ2-2, with D tentatively TRBD1 (6 bases). This CDR3 is 15 amino acids long. V lost 7 bases to trimming and J lost 3 bases, with 15 bases between them. CDR1 and CDR2 from the germline V gene are MNHEY and SMNVEV (reference sequence). The CDR3 region is CASKPTGRDTGELFF. The CDR3 DNA follows: TGTGCCAGCAAGCCCACAGGGCGAGACACCGGGGAGCTGTTTTTT.

The chain links TRBV27 to TRBJ2-1; D not resolved. Trimming removed 3 bases from V and 0 bases from J, with 9 bases in between. The CDR3 loop spans 15 amino acids. Germline CDR1 and CDR2: MNHEY and SMNVEV (reference sequence). In nucleotides, the CDR3 is TGTGCCAGCAGTTTTGGCTCTAGCTCCTACAATGAGCAGTTCTTC. Residues: CASSFGSSSYNEQFF.

The J gene is TRBJ2-2, the V gene TRBV5-1; 13 bases are shared with TRBD2. V was clipped by 2 bases and J by 7 bases; unmatched bases: 5. CDR1 SGHRS and CDR2 YFSETQ come from the germline V gene. This CDR3 is 16 amino acids long. CDR3 in DNA: TGCGCCAGCAGCTTACTAGCGGGAGGGGTCGGCGGGGAGCTGTTTTTT. It specifies CASSLLAGGVGGELFF.

The count of this clone is one. This chain connects TRBV18 to TRBJ2-5; 7 bases fit TRBD2. CDR1 and CDR2 from the germline V gene are KGHSH and LQKENI. This CDR3 is built from 15 residues. Losses at the gene ends were 2 bases for V and 1 base for J; bases not matched to a gene: 4. CDR3 DNA sequence: TGTGCCAGCTCACCAGGGGCGGGGGTCCAAGAGACCCAGTACTTC. Its protein is CASSPGAGVQETQYF.

This chain uses TRBV4-1 with TRBJ2-4; the match to TRBD1 covers 8 bases. Germline V gene sequence: CDR1 MGHRA, CDR2 YSYEKL. V lost 2 bases to trimming and J lost 2 bases; unmatched junction nucleotides: 2. This CDR3 is built from 15 residues. In DNA, the CDR3 is TGCGCCAGCAGCCAATGGACAGGGACCAAAAACATTCAGTACTTC. This codes for CASSQWTGTKNIQYF.

The chain is built from TRBV15 and TRBJ2-2, with TRBD1 matching 8 bases. This CDR3 is built from 14 residues. From germline, CDR1 is LNHNV and CDR2 YYDKDF (reference sequence). Trimming cost V 3 bases and J 6 bases; bases outside gene matches: 3. The CDR3 protein is CATSRDRAAGELFF. As DNA, the CDR3 is TGTGCCACCAGCAGGGACAGGGCGGCCGGGGAGCTGTTTTTT.

The chain uses TRBV24-1 and TRBJ1-2; 11 bases match TRBD1. Germline values: CDR1 KGHDR, CDR2 SFDVKD. The CDR3 has 16 residues. V shed 3 bases, J shed 6 bases, and the junction held 8 bases outside the gene matches. CDR3 sequence: CATSDGPGQGVDGYTF. The CDR3 DNA is TGTGCCACCAGTGATGGGCCGGGACAGGGGGTCGATGGCTACACCTTC.

This sequence joins TRBV7-9 and TRBJ1-2; TRBD1 is a possible D gene (6 bases). The germline V gene encodes CDR1 SEHNR and CDR2 FQNEAQ (reference sequence). The CDR3 sequence is 15 residues long. Trimming cost V 5 bases and J 7 bases, with 20 bases left between them. As DNA, the CDR3 is TGTGCCAGCAGCCCCGGTCAGACAGGCCTTCGTGGCTACACCTTC. Translating it yields CASSPGQTGLRGYTF.

The chain combines TRBV7-8 with TRBJ2-2; the D gene is possibly TRBD2 (5 bases). Germline-derived CDR1 and CDR2 are SGHVS and FQNEAQ. The CDR3 is made up of 15 amino acids. The V end was cut by 2 bases, the J end by 0 bases, with 7 bases between. The chain's CDR3 is CASSLTLANTGELFF. The CDR3 nucleotides read TGTGCCAGCAGCTTAACACTAGCGAACACCGGGGAGCTGTTTTTT.

The chain links TRBV6-4 to TRBJ2-5, with 11 bases matching TRBD1. CDR1 MRHNA and CDR2 SNTAGT come from the germline V gene. The CDR3 totals 15 residues. Trimming cost V 5 bases and J 5 bases; bases outside gene matches: 7. In nucleotides, the CDR3 is TGTGCCAGCAGTAACGGGACAGGGGGGATGGAGACCCAGTACTTC. Its translation is CASSNGTGGMETQYF.

CDR3 region: CASSGGSYEQYV. CDR3 nucleotides: TGTGCCAGCAGCGGAGGTTCCTACGAGCAGTACGTC. J is TRBJ2-7 and V is TRBV6-2 or TRBV6-3; a possible D gene is TRBD2 (5 bases). CDR3 length: 12 amino acids. Germline V gene lookup returns CDR1 MNHEY and CDR2 SVGEGT. V lost 6 bases and J 1 base, leaving 7 bases between the germline ends.

This clone was recorded a few times. V is TRBV10-1 and J is TRBJ2-1, with 8 bases fitting TRBD1. The CDR3 length is 15 residues. Germline V gene sequence: CDR1 WNHNN, CDR2 SYGVQD (reference sequence). The J segment lost 4 bases and the V segment lost 0 bases, leaving 2 bases of the junction unmatched. As DNA, the CDR3 is TGCGCCAGCAGTGAGTCTGGGACAGGATACAATGAGCAGTTCTTC. As protein: CASSESGTGYNEQFF.